The rows below give T cell receptor beta chains drawn from one sample of a study of blood T cells in healthy people across ages. TCRdb passed the 5' RACE reads through MiXCR, listing each CDR3 protein once. The sample yields some 800,000 distinct CDR3 sequences, around 43% seen once. The sequenced sample was blood. The receptors here all came from a man in his fifties or sixties in good health. CDR3s include the opening cysteine and the closing phenylalanine or tryptophan. The order of the fields is clone size, J gene, D gene, V gene, CDR3 DNA, CDR3 protein. The D gene is left open where the match is weak. Clone size, where shown, is once, few, many, or a class for clones that have expanded.

clone size: few
J gene: TRBJ1-1
D gene: .
V gene: TRBV7-2
CDR3 DNA: TGTGCCAGCAGCTCTGACAGTTCCGCTCTGGTGAACACTGAAGCTTTCTTT
CDR3 protein: CASSSDSSALVNTEAFF

clone size: .
J gene: TRBJ2-7
D gene: .
V gene: TRBV5-1
CDR3 DNA: TGCGCCAGCAGCTTGGAGGGGAACTACGAGCAGTACTTC
CDR3 protein: CASSLEGNYEQYF

clone size: .
J gene: TRBJ2-7
D gene: TRBD1
V gene: TRBV5-1
CDR3 DNA: TGCGCCAGCAGAAGATCGGGACAGGGCTACGAGCAGTACTTC
CDR3 protein: CASRRSGQGYEQYF

clone size: .
J gene: TRBJ2-4
D gene: .
V gene: TRBV12-5
CDR3 DNA: TGTGCTGGTGGTTTTGGGGTGACGGCCAAAAACATTCAGTACTTC
CDR3 protein: CAGGFGVTAKNIQYF

clone size: few
J gene: TRBJ1-5
D gene: TRBD1
V gene: TRBV6-1
CDR3 DNA: TGTGCCACCCAGGGGGAAAATCAGCCCCAGCATTTT
CDR3 protein: CATQGENQPQHF

clone size: .
J gene: TRBJ1-1
D gene: .
V gene: TRBV13
CDR3 DNA: TGTGCCAGCAGCCCAGGGGACCGACAGAGCACTGAAGCTTTCTTT
CDR3 protein: CASSPGDRQSTEAFF

clone size: few
J gene: TRBJ2-5
D gene: .
V gene: TRBV7-2
CDR3 DNA: TGTGCCAGCAGCCCTGCGGGGAGGATGGAGACCCAGTACTTC
CDR3 protein: CASSPAGRMETQYF

clone size: .
J gene: TRBJ2-5
D gene: .
V gene: TRBV27
CDR3 DNA: TGTGCCAGCGGTCGGCGTGTGGGAGAGCAGTACTTC
CDR3 protein: CASGRRVGEQYF

clone size: .
J gene: TRBJ2-3
D gene: TRBD1
V gene: TRBV7-2
CDR3 DNA: TGTGCCAGCAGATCTCCGGGACAGTCCACAGATACGCAGTATTTT
CDR3 protein: CASRSPGQSTDTQYF

clone size: .
J gene: TRBJ2-7
D gene: .
V gene: TRBV29-1
CDR3 DNA: TGCAGCGTTGGGGGGATGGGGTCCTACGAGCAGTACTTC
CDR3 protein: CSVGGMGSYEQYF

clone size: few
J gene: TRBJ1-5
D gene: .
V gene: TRBV20-1
CDR3 DNA: TGCAGTGCTAGTGAGCTTAGTCAGCCCCAGCATTTT
CDR3 protein: CSASELSQPQHF

clone size: once
J gene: TRBJ2-1
D gene: .
V gene: TRBV9
CDR3 DNA: TGTGCCTGCAGCCCCCCAGCAGGGTCCGATGAGCAGTTCTTC
CDR3 protein: CACSPPAGSDEQFF

clone size: .
J gene: TRBJ2-1
D gene: TRBD2
V gene: TRBV29-1
CDR3 DNA: TGCAGCGTTGAACCCCGGCTAGCGGGGAATGAGCAGTTCTTC
CDR3 protein: CSVEPRLAGNEQFF

clone size: few
J gene: TRBJ2-5
D gene: .
V gene: TRBV2
CDR3 DNA: TGTGCCAGCAGTGACCCCGGGAGTGGGACCCAGTACTTC
CDR3 protein: CASSDPGSGTQYF

clone size: .
J gene: TRBJ2-7
D gene: .
V gene: TRBV18
CDR3 DNA: TGTGCCAGCTCACACTCGCAGGGCGACGAGCAGTACTTC
CDR3 protein: CASSHSQGDEQYF